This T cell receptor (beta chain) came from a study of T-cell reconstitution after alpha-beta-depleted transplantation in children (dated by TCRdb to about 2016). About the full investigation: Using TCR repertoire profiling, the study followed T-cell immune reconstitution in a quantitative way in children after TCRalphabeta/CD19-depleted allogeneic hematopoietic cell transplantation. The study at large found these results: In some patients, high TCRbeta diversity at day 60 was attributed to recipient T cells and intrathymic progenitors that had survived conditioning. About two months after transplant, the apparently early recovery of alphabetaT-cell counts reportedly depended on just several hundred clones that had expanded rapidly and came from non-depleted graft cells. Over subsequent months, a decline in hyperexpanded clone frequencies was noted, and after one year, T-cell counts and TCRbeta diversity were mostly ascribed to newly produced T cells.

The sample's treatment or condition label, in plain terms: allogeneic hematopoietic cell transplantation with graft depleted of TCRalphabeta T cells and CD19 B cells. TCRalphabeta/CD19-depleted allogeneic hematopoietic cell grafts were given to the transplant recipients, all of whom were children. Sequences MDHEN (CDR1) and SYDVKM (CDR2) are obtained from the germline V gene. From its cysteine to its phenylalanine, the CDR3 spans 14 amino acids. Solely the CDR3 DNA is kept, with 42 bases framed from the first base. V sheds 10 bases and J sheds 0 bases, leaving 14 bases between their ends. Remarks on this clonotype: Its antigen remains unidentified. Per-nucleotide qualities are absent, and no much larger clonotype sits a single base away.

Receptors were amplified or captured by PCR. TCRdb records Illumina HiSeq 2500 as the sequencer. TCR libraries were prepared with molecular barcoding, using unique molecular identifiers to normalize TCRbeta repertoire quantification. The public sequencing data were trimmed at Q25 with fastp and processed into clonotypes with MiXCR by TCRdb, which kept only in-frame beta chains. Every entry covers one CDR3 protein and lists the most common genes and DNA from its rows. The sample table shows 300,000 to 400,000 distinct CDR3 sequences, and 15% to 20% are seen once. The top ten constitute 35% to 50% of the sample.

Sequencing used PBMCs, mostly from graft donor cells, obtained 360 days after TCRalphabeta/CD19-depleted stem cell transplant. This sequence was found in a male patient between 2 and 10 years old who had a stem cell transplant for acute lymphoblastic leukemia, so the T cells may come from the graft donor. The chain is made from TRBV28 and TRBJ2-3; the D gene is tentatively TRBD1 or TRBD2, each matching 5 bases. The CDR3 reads CATRGVSSTDTQYF. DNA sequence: TGTGCCACCCGAGGGGTCTCTAGCACAGATACGCAGTATTTT.